This T cell receptor beta chain was sequenced in a study of T cell clonality in common variable immunodeficiency. Study-wide points: CVID subjects had higher TCRbeta clonality than healthy controls, most marked in about a third. Authors noted CVID clonality's cause needs subpopulation repertoire sequencing. Common variable immunodeficiency TCR beta sequences reportedly had fewer deletions and N-nucleotide insertions.

This clone has at least ten counts. Its antigen is unknown. The CDR3 end is not reached by the read, which stops 3 residues before it; the germline J gene fills it in. Patients and controls were mostly of Caucasian heritage. The V segment lost 0 bases and the J segment 4 bases; nucleotides outside the gene matches: 9. CDR1 is MNHEY and CDR2 is SVGEGT in the germline V gene. The CDR3 runs 16 residues. Clones were read by immunoSEQ multiplex PCR, and TCRdb kept only the in-frame ones, dropping some. The record shows roughly 42,000 clones for this sample, with no singletons present. The material sequenced was peripheral blood mononuclear cells. The rearrangement uses TRBV6-2 or TRBV6-3 and TRBJ2-7; the match to TRBD2 covers 7 bases. The TCR originated in a person aged 18 to 70 in good health. The sequenced CDR3 bases are TGTGCCAGCAGTTACTCGAGAGGGGACGGGGGGTACGAG. Translated, it gives CASSYSRGDGGYE. From start to end, the CDR3 is CASSYSRGDGGYEQYF.